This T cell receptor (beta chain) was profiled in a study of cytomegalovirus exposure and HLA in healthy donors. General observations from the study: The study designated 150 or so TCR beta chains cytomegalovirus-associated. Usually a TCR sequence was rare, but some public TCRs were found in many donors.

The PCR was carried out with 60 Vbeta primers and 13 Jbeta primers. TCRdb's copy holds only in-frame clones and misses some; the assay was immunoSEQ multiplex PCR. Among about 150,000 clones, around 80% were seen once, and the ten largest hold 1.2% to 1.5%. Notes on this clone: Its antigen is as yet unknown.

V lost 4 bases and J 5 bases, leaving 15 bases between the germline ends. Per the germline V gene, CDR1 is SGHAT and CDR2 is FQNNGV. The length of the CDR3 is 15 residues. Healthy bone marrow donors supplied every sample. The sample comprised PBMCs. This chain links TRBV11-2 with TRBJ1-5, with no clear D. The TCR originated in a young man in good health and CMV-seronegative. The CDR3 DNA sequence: TGTGCCAGCAGCTCTACCAGAGGTAAAGATCAGCCCCAGCATTTT. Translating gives CASSSTRGKDQPQHF.